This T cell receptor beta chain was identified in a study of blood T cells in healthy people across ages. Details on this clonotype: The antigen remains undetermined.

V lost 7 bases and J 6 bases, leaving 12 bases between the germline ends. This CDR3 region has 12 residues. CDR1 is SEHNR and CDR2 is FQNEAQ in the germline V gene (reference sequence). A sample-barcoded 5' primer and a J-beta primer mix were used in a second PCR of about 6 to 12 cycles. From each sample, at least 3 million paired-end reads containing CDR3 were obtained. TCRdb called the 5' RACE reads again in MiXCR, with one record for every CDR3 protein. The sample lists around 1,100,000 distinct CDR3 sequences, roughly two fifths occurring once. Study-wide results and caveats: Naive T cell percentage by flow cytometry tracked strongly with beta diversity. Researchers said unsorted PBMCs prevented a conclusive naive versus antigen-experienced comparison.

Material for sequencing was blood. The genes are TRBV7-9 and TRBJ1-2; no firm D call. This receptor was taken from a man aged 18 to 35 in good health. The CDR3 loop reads CASTWGEDGYTF. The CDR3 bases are TGTGCCAGCACCTGGGGAGAGGATGGCTACACCTTC.